The source of this T cell receptor beta chain is a study of shared clonotypes between healthy human individuals. Study background: Samples came from a couple of female and a few male donors aged 18 to 49. General study points: The study found lower generation probabilities in non-shared clonotypes than in those shared by all four donors.

Per germline, CDR1 SQVTM and CDR2 ANQGSEA. The V gene lost 4 bases and the J gene lost 2 bases, with 18 bases spanning the gap. The CDR3 runs 15 residues. Comments on this clone: The antigen remains undetermined.

The data were produced by immunoSEQ multiplex PCR, yet TCRdb's version contains in-frame clones alone and is incomplete. The table includes about 1.1 million clones, more than 75% detected once. This clonotype originated in a man younger than 30 in good health. Some clones in this sample may be carry-over from other donors' samples. The material sequenced was memory CD4+ T cells from PBMCs. Subset defined: CD45RA-negative fraction. V usage is TRBV29-1 and J usage is TRBJ2-7; the D call may be TRBD1 or TRBD2 (5 bases each). CDR3 bases: TGCAGCGTTGCCAGAGGGGCGGACCCTACCTACGAGCAGTACTTC. Protein sequence: CSVARGADPTYEQYF.